These 9 T cell receptor beta chains came from one sample sequenced in a study of spatial heterogeneity in lung cancer. TCRdb recomputed calls from the 5' RACE reads with MiXCR, one row per CDR3 protein. Of about 52,000 distinct CDR3 sequences listed, around 7.7% are singletons. Time point in this sample: blood at routine non-recurrence follow-up after resection. No cells were sorted before sequencing. The whole RNA sequenced was extracted from tumor, nontumor lung or frozen PBMC. This sample comprised PBMCs, obtained at follow-up. All receptors come from a female donor with early-stage non-small cell lung cancer.

This clonotype occurred many times. The chain has TRBV12-3 or TRBV12-4 and TRBJ2-2; TRBD2 aligns across 11 bases. This CDR3 region has 15 residues. The trim removed 6 bases at V and 9 bases at J, leaving 9 bases unmatched. CDR3 residues: CASSLERLAGRELFF. CDR3 bases: TGTGCCAGCAGCTTGGAGAGACTAGCGGGAAGGGAGCTGTTTTTT.

This clonotype was found a few times. The chain is built from TRBV12-5 and TRBJ2-5; TRBD2 might be the D (7 bases). The CDR3 is made up of 15 amino acids. V was clipped by 2 bases and J by 5 bases, with 15 bases between them. Germline V CDR1 and CDR2: LGHNT, FRNRAP. In DNA form, the CDR3 reads TGTGCTAGTGGTTTGATCTCGGGGGGCGGGGAGACCCAGTACTTC. Its translation is CASGLISGGGETQYF.

This clonotype was counted many times. The chain uses TRBV29-1 and TRBJ1-2; D may be TRBD1 (5 bases). CDR3 length: 12 amino acids. CDR1 is SQVTM and CDR2 is ANQGSEA in the germline V gene. With 3 bases removed from V and 7 bases from J, the gap between germline ends came to 12 bases. As DNA, the CDR3 is TGCAGCGTTGAGGAGGGGTCTCTTGGCTACACCTTC. As protein: CSVEEGSLGYTF.

This clonotype showed up many times. V usage is TRBV5-6 and J usage is TRBJ1-6; a weak D match, TRBD1 (5 bases). Germline V gene sequence: CDR1 SGHDT, CDR2 YYEEEE. The CDR3 is made up of 14 amino acids. Trimming pared 0 bases from V and 7 bases from J, leaving 8 bases between. The CDR3 DNA sequence: TGTGCCAGCAGCTTGGAAAGGGGAAATTCACCCCTCCACTTT. This encodes CASSLERGNSPLHF. Combining the CDR3 with reference TRBV5-6 and TRBJ1-6 gives the whole variable domain DAGVTQSPTHLIKTRGQQVTLRCSPKSGHDTVSWYQQALGQGPQFIFQYYEEEERQRGNFPDRFSGHQFPNYSSELNVNALLLGDSALYLCASSLERGNSPLHFGNGTRLTVT.

The sample holds many counts of this clonotype. The V call is TRBV20-1, the J call TRBJ2-3; 10 positions match TRBD2. CDR3 size: 17 residues. CDR1 and CDR2 (germline): DFQATT, SNEGSKA (reference sequence). Trimming removed 2 bases from V and 3 bases from J; junction bases left unmatched: 11. The CDR3 nucleotides are TGCAGTGCTAGATCCCTCCCCTCAGCGGGGGGGACAGATACGCAGTATTTT. Translating it yields CSARSLPSAGGTDTQYF.

There are many counts of this clonotype. The rearrangement uses TRBV28 and TRBJ2-3, with a weak D call TRBD2 (6 bases). V gave up 5 bases and J gave up 0 bases, with 12 bases separating them. The germline CDR1 and CDR2 sequences are MDHEN and SYDVKM. The CDR3 is 15 amino acids. This CDR3 is CASSLRDLSTDTQYF. In DNA form, the CDR3 reads TGTGCCAGCAGTCTCCGGGACTTAAGCACAGATACGCAGTATTTT.

This clonotype came up a few times. This rearrangement joins TRBV29-1 to TRBJ1-1; D is unresolved. The V and J ends lost 5 bases and 1 base respectively, with 11 bases between them. This CDR3 comprises 13 residues. The germline gives CDR1 SQVTM, CDR2 ANQGSEA. The DNA of the CDR3 is TGCAGCGTTTTGGGTACTGCGAACACTGAAGCTTTCTTT. As protein: CSVLGTANTEAFF.

A remark on this clonotype: The junction differs from germline at one of its ends, possibly a read error. This rearrangement joins TRBV2 to TRBJ1-1; D call uncertain. Germline V gene data show CDR1 as SNHLY and CDR2 as FYNNEI. The CDR3 length is 14 residues. The CDR3 loop is CTSSVLTRRTEAFF. The CDR3 coding sequence is TGTACCAGTTCGGTTCTTACACGGCGGACTGAAGCTTTCTTT.

This clonotype was recorded at least ten times. The chain links TRBV4-1 to TRBJ2-2; 7 nucleotides agree with TRBD1. J lost 3 bases, V lost 6 bases, and 10 bases had no gene match. The CDR3 covers 16 residues. CDR1 is MGHRA, CDR2 YSYEKL, per germline. In DNA form, the CDR3 reads TGCGCCAGCAGTCTCACAGGGGACCGGGACACCGGGGAGCTGTTTTTT. Amino acid sequence: CASSLTGDRDTGELFF.